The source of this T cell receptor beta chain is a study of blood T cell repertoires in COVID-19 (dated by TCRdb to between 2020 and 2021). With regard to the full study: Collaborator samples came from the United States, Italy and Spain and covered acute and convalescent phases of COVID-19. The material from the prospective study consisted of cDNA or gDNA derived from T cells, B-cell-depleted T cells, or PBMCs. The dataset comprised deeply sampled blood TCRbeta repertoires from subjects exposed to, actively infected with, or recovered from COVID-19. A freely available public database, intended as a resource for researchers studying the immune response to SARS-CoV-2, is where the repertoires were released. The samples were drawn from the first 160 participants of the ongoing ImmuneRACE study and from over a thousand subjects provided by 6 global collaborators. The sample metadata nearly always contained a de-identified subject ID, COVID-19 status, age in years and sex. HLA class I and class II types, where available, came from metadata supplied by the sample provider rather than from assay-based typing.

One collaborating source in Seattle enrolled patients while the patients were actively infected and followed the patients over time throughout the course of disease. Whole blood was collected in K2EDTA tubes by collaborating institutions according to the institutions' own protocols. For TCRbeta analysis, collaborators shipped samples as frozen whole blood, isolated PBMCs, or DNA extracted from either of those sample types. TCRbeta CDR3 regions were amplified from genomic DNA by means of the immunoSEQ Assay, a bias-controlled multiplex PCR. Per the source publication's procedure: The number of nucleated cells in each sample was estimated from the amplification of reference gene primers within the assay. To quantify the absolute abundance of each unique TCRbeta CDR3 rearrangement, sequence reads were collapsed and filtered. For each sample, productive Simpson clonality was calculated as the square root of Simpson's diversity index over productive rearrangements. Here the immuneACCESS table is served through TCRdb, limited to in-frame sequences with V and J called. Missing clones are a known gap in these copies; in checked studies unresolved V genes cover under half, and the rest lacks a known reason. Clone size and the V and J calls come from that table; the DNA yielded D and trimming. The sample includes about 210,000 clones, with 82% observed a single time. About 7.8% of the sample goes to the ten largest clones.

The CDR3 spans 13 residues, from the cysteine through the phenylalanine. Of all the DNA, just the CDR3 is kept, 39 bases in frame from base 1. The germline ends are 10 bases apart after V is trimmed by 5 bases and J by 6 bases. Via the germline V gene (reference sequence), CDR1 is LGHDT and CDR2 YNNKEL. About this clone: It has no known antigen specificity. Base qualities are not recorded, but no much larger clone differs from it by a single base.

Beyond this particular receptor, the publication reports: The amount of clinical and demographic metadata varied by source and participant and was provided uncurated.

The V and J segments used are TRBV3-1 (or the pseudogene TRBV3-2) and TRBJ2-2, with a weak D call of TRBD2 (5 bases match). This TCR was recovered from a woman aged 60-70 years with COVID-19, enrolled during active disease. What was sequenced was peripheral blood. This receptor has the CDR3 CASSEGVPGELFF. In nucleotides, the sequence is TGTGCCAGCAGCGAGGGTGTACCCGGGGAGCTGTTTTTT.